The 5 T cell receptor beta chains below come from one sample, sequenced in a study of tumor-infiltrating lymphocytes in primary liver carcinoma. Unsorted bulk tissue (about 19-33 mg) underwent RNA and DNA co-extraction. With a constant-region primer, TCR beta cDNA was made from 500 ng of total RNA. Amplification in three nested multiplex PCR rounds with slightly modified ARM-PCR gave rise to TCR beta libraries. In the first two PCR rounds, TRBV1-TRBV30 forward primers were paired with a C-beta reverse primer, and each round lasted around 10 cycles. TCRdb re-derived calls from the multiplex PCR reads in MiXCR, one entry per CDR3 protein. Of roughly 80,000 distinct CDR3 sequences detected, 65% to 80% appear once; the ten largest clones hold roughly a fifth. The sample consisted of liver tumor tissue from sampling region 1. The subset is: tumor region T1, superior pole. The receptors derive from a man between 35 and 55 years old with primary liver carcinoma and hepatitis B virus infection.

Points on this clonotype: One junction end disagrees with the germline gene, perhaps due to a read error. The CDR3 region is CTIRGYHTGELFF. The CDR3 region has the DNA TGTACCATCAGGGGTTACCACACCGGGGAGCTGTTTTTT. The chain joins TRBV10-3 to TRBJ2-2, with D possibly TRBD1 on 6 matching bases. Germline V lookup: CDR1 ENHRY, CDR2 SYGVKD. This CDR3 is built from 13 residues.

This clonotype occurred once. This CDR3 is missing its conserved last phenylalanine or tryptophan, likely due to a read error. The J gene is TRBJ2-2, the V gene TRBV2; D is tentatively TRBD1 or TRBD2 (6 bases each). CDR3 length: 13 residues. With 7 bases removed from V and 8 bases from J, the gap between germline ends came to 14 bases. From germline, CDR1 is SNHLY and CDR2 FYNNEI. The CDR3 here is CASTGDWAGELFY. The DNA for the CDR3 is TGTGCCAGCACAGGGGACTGGGCTGGGGAGCTGTTTTAT.

In the case of this clonotype: The germline gene is not matched at one end of the junction; a read error may be the cause. The V and J genes are TRBV11-2 and TRBJ2-3; D is perhaps TRBD1 (7 bases). The CDR3 is made up of 14 amino acids. The germline V gene encodes CDR1 SGHAT and CDR2 FQNNGV. Written as DNA, the CDR3 is TGTGCCAGGAGCTTCGTCAGGGGGACTGATACGCAGTATTTT. It is translated as CARSFVRGTDTQYF. Combining the CDR3 with reference TRBV11-2 and TRBJ2-3 gives the whole variable domain EAGVAQSPRYKIIEKRQSVAFWCNPISGHATLYWYQQILGQGPKLLIQFQNNGVVDDSQLPKDRFSAERLKGVDSTLKIQPAKLEDSAVYLCARSFVRGTDTQYFGPGTRLTVL.

Worth noting for this clonotype: An end of the junction differs from the germline gene, which may be a read error. The chain links TRBV10-2 to TRBJ2-5, with D perhaps TRBD2 (5 bases). Per germline, CDR1 WSHSY and CDR2 SAAADI. The CDR3 totals 15 residues. The DNA for the CDR3 is TGTGCCAGCAGTGAAGGACTGCTCATCCAAGAGACCCAGTACTTC. Translating it yields CASSEGLLIQETQYF.

As to this clonotype: A much larger clone lies one base from this, so it may be a read error. The chain couples TRBV28 to TRBJ1-2, with no clear D. This CDR3 is 15 amino acids long. Germline V CDR1 and CDR2: MDHEN, SYDVKM. The V gene lost 5 bases and the J gene lost 3 bases, with 16 bases spanning the gap. Here the CDR3 DNA reads TGTGCCAGCAGTGTCATTAACAGCCTCTACTATGGCTACACCTTC. As protein: CASSVINSLYYGYTF.